Only a few counts were recorded for the clone carrying this TCR beta chain. The antigen remains undetermined. This sample is part of a study of T cell repertoires in cytomegalovirus infection. Study-wide background: Indications came from public TCR beta signatures; they pointed to CMV infection and to a matching HLA type. Study-wide findings and caveats: Totalled public TCR beta family frequency picked out people who carried CMV plus the relevant HLA. HLA-C-restricted CMV-specific TCR beta clonotypes prevailed in the ex vivo response.

TCRdb re-analysed the reads in MiXCR, keeping a single row per CDR3 protein. This sample has fewer than 550,000 distinct CDR3 sequences, with 11% found just once. V lost 4 bases and J 2 bases, leaving 8 bases between the germline ends. The CDR3 totals 12 residues. Germline V gene sequence: CDR1 SQVTM, CDR2 ANQGSEA. This receptor was taken from a human donor in good health (CMV status not recorded). Some clones in this sample may be carry-over from other donors' samples. This chain links TRBV29-1 with TRBJ2-5; D gene ambiguous. Material for sequencing was PBMCs. CDR3 in DNA: TGCAGCGTTGCGTTCAGTCAAGAGACCCAGTACTTC. This sequence encodes CSVAFSQETQYF.